The clone carrying this TCR beta chain has only a few counts. Its antigen is as yet unknown. TCRdb redid the calling of the 5' RACE reads with MiXCR, one entry per CDR3 protein. This sample has a few hundred thousand distinct CDR3 sequences, with around 3.9% found just once. This CDR3 has 15 residues. Germline assignment: CDR1 DFQATT and CDR2 SNEGSKA (reference sequence). Trimming removed 0 bases from V and 1 base from J; junction bases left unmatched: 4. This sample was taken from a study of T cells after yellow fever vaccination. Whole-study context: Some fractions had low cell numbers, and these were prepared with SMART-Seq v4 Ultra Low Input. Study-wide points: Contamination by abundant bulk-population clonotypes could be present in FACS-sorted repertoires. The study found a weaker secondary response that peaked faster, day 5 versus 15.

The chain couples TRBV20-1 to TRBJ2-5; TRBD2 agrees at 8 bases. The sequences come from PBMCs, collected on the day of the yellow fever booster vaccination. The receptor comes from a man aged 18 to 30 who received the YFV17D yellow fever vaccine. The DNA for the CDR3 is TGCAGTGCTAGAGAAGGTAGCGGGGTCCAAGAGACCCAGTACTTC. The encoded protein is CSAREGSGVQETQYF.